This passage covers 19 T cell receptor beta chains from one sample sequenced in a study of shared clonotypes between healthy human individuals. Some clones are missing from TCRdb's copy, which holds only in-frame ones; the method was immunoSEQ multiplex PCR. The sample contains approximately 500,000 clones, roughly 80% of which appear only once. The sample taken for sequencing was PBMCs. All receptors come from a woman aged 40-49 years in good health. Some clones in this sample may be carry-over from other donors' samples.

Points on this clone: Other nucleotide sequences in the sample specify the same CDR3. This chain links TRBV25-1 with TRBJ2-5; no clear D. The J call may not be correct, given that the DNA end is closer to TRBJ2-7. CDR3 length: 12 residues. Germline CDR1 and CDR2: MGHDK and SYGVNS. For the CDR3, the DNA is TGTGCCAGCAGTGGCAGAAGCTACGAGCAGTACTTC. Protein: CASSGRSYEQYF.

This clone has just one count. As DNA, the CDR3 is TGTGCCAGCAGCCAGGCTGAGCAAAACATTCAGTACTTC. Its translation: CASSQAEQNIQYF. The chain employs TRBV14 and TRBJ2-4; D gene unclear. Germline V gene lookup returns CDR1 SGHDN and CDR2 FVKESK. Trimming stripped 3 bases from V and 5 bases from J, with 8 bases between. The CDR3 is made up of 13 amino acids. The full variable domain, with the rest looked up from reference TRBV14 and TRBJ2-4, is EAGVTQFPSHSVIEKGQTVTLRCDPISGHDNLYWYRRVMGKEIKFLLHFVKESKQDESGMPNNRFLAERTGGTYSTLKVQPAELEDSGVYFCASSQAEQNIQYFGAGTRLSVL.

CDR3 nucleotide sequence: TGTGCCAGCAGGGGTTCCCGGGACAGGGACTATGGCTACACCTTC. Translating it yields CASRGSRDRDYGYTF. This chain links TRBV28 with TRBJ1-2; TRBD1 aligns across 9 bases. Unmatched junction bases numbered 8, after V lost 6 bases and J lost 3 bases. The CDR3 runs 15 residues. Germline CDR1 MDHEN, CDR2 SYDVKM.

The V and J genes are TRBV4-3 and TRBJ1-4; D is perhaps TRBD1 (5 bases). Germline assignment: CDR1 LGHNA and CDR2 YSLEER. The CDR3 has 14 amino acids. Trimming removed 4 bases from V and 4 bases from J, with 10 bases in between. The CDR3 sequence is CASSLTEFNEKLFF. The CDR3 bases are TGCGCCAGCAGCCTGACAGAGTTTAATGAAAAACTGTTTTTT.

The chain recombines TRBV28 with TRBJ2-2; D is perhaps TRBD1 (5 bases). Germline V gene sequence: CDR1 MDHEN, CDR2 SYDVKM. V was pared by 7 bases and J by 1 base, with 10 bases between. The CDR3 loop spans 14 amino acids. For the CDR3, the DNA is TGTGCCAGCAATCGGCAGGGGAACACCGGGGAGCTGTTTTTT. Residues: CASNRQGNTGELFF.

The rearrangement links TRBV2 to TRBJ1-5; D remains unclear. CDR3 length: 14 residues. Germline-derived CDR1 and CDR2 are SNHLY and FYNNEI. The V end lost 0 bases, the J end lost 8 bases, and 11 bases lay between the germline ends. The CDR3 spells CASSEATGLEPQHF. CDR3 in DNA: TGTGCCAGCAGTGAAGCGACGGGATTGGAGCCCCAGCATTTT.

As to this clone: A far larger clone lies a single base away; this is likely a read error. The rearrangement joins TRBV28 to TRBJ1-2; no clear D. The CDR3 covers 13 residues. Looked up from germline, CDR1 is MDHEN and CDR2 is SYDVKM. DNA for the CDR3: TGTGCCAGCAGCAAGGTACCTAACCATGGCTACACCTTC. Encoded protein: CASSKVPNHGYTF.

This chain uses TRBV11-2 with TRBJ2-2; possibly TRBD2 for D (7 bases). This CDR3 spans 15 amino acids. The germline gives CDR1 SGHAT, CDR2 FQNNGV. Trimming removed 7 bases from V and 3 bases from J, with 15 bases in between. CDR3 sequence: CASTGGGSYTGELFF. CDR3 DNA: TGTGCCAGCACCGGGGGCGGGAGTTACACCGGGGAGCTGTTTTTT.

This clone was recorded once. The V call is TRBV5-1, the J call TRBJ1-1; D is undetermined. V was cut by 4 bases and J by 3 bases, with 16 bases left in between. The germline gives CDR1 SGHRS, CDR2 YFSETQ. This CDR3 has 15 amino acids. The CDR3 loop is CASSQDASRYTEAFF. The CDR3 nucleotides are TGCGCCAGCAGCCAGGACGCAAGTCGGTACACTGAAGCTTTCTTT.

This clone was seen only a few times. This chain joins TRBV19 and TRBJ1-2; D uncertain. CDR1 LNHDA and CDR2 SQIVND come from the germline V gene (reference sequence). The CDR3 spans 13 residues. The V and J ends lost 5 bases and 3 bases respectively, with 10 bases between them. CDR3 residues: CASSVDRYYGYTF. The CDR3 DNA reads TGTGCCAGTAGTGTGGACCGATACTATGGCTACACCTTC. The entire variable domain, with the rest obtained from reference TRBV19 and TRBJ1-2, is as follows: DGGITQSPKYLFRKEGQNVTLSCEQNLNHDAMYWYRQDPGQGLRLIYYSQIVNDFQKGDIAEGYSVSREKKESFPLTVTSAQKNPTAFYLCASSVDRYYGYTFGSGTRLTVV.

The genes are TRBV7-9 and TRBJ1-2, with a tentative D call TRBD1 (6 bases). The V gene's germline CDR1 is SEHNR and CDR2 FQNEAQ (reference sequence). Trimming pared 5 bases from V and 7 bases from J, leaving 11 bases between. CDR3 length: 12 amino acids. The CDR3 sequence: CASSGTGPGYTF. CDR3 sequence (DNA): TGTGCCAGCAGCGGCACAGGGCCTGGCTACACCTTC.

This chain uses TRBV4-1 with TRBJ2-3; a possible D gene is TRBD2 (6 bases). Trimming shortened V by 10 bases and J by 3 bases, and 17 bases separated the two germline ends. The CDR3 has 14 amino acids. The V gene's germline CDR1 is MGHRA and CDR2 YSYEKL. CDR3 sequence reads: CATRDSGITDTQYF. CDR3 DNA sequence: TGCGCCACCCGAGATAGCGGAATAACAGATACGCAGTATTTT.

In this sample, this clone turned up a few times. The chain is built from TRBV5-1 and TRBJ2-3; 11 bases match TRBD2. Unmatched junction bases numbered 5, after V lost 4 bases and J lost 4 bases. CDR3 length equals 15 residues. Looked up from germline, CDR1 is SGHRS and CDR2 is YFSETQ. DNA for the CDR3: TGCGCCAGCAGCAAAACTAGCGGGAGCGCAGATACGCAGTATTTT. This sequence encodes CASSKTSGSADTQYF.

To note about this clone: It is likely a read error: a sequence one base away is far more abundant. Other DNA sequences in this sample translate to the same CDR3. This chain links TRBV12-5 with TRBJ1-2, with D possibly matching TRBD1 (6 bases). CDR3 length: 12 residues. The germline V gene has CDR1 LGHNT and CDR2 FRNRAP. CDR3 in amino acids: CASGPGAYGYTF. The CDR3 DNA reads TGTGCTAGTGGTCCAGGGGCCTATGGCTACACCTTT.

CDR3 sequence: CASSESRPGLYTF. The CDR3 nucleotides are TGTGCCAGCAGTGAGTCCAGACCGGGACTCTACACCTTC. This chain uses TRBV2 with TRBJ1-2; possible D gene TRBD1, 5 bases. Germline V gene data show CDR1 as SNHLY and CDR2 as FYNNEI. The V end lost 3 bases, the J end lost 10 bases, and 15 bases lay between the germline ends. CDR3 length: 13 amino acids.

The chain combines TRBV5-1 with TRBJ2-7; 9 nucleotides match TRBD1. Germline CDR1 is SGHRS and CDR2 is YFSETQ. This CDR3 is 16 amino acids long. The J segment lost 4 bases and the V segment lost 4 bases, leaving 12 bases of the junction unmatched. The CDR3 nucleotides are TGCGCCAGCAGCCCCAGGCCGGGGACAGGGTGGTACGAGCAGTACTTC. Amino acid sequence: CASSPRPGTGWYEQYF.

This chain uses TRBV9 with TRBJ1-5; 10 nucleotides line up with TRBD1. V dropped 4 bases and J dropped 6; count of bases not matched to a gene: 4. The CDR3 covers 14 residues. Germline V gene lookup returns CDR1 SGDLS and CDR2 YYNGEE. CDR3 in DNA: TGTGCCAGCAGCCCCGGGACAGGGGTTCAGCCCCAGCATTTT. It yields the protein CASSPGTGVQPQHF. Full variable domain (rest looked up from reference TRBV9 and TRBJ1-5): DSGVTQTPKHLITATGQRVTLRCSPRSGDLSVYWYQQSLDQGLQFLIQYYNGEERAKGNILERFSAQQFPDLHSELNLSSLELGDSALYFCASSPGTGVQPQHFGDGTRLSIL.

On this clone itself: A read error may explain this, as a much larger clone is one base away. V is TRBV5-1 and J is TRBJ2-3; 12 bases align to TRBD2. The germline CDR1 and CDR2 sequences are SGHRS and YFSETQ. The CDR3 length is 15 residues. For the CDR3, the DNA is TGCGCCGGCAGCTCACTAGCGGGAGGTACAGATACGCAGTATTTT. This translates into CAGSSLAGGTDTQYF.

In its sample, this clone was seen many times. CDR3 in amino acids: CASSVGARINEKLFF. The CDR3 region has the DNA TGTGCCAGTTCCGTGGGGGCGAGAATTAATGAAAAACTGTTTTTT. V usage is TRBV19 and J usage is TRBJ1-4; D possibly corresponds to TRBD1 (6 bases). Deletions cut 8 bases from V and 4 bases from J, with 17 bases between. The germline gives CDR1 LNHDA, CDR2 SQIVND (reference sequence). This CDR3 region has 15 residues.